At least ten counts were recorded for the clone carrying this T cell receptor (beta chain). The antigen remains undetermined. This record comes from a study of metastatic and nonmetastatic thyroid tumors. None of the patients had undergone any treatment ahead of thyroid surgery. Points from the study as a whole: Malignant thyroid tumors reportedly exceeded benign nodules significantly in TCR beta diversity, with the difference appearing in blood and tumor.

TCRdb called clones again from the PCR reads with MiXCR. The profile shows some 19,000 clones, just over 25% of them singletons. The CDR3 totals 18 residues. CDR1 is SGHDT and CDR2 is YYEEEE in the germline V gene. V dropped 4 bases and J dropped 3; count of bases not matched to a gene: 12. The chain combines TRBV5-6 with TRBJ2-2; 10 bases are shared with TRBD1. The source of this sequence is a male donor with papillary thyroid cancer or a benign thyroid nodule (not recorded which). Some clones in this sample may be carry-over from other donors' samples. Sequenced sample: blood. The CDR3: CASSTILMDRGYTGELFF. The CDR3, as DNA: TGTGCCAGCAGCACGATCTTAATGGACAGGGGGTACACCGGGGAGCTGTTTTTT.